The T cell receptor (beta chain) described here comes from a study of regulatory T cells in long-lasting Graves disease. Time point noted: newly diagnosed GD, antithyroid drugs for less than 3 months. Researchers made the TCR library from RNA that was extracted from PBMCs. The germline CDR1 and CDR2 sequences are GTSNPN and SVGIG (reference sequence). V was clipped by 3 bases and J by 7 bases, with 7 bases between them. The CDR3 consists of 12 residues. Through Arm-PCR of CDR3 regions and iRepertoire HTBI primers, TCR beta libraries were built. Authors' processing steps: Taken together, the samples had 60 or so TRBV and 14 TRBJ segments identified. TCRdb fed the multiplex PCR reads into MiXCR, producing one record per CDR3 protein. What appears here as the V and J calls and clone size reflects TCRdb's work, not the paper's. This table holds roughly 500,000 distinct CDR3 sequences, approximately 12% found once.

This clonotype was found many times. This sample was shared with a second study, whose subject was T cells in Graves' hyperthyroidism and ophthalmopathy. That report adds: Most expanded thyroid clonotypes above 0.001 recurred in blood.

Sequences were derived from peripheral blood mononuclear cells (PBMCs), sampled at new diagnosis, from a patient treated with antithyroid drugs. The clonotype was recovered from a man aged 25-45 years with Graves disease. The rearrangement uses TRBV30 and TRBJ1-6; D is perhaps TRBD1 (5 bases). DNA of the CDR3: TGTGCCTGGAGGACAGTCAATTCACCCCTCCACTTT. As protein: CAWRTVNSPLHF.